Below, one T cell receptor (beta chain) is given with its context. Antigen: not known. Germline loops: CDR1 LNHDA, CDR2 SQIVND (reference sequence). Trimming took 7 bases from V and 3 from J; bases not matched to a gene: 8. The CDR3 is 15 amino acids. The sample originates from a study of identical twins. Study results and limitations: Conclusions relied on cross-sectional statistical analysis, not following the same donors. Out-of-frame alpha sequences shared between twins exhibited an excess of low generation probability. Clonotypes of the beta chain that were abundant in cord blood carried fewer insertions (memory repertoires showed none).

Healthy Caucasian individuals made up all the donors. TCRdb called the 5' RACE reads again in MiXCR, with one record for every CDR3 protein. The sample comprises about 240,000 distinct CDR3 sequences, over 9.5% of which are singletons, and 4% rests with the top ten. These data are also associated with another study on yellow fever vaccine responses in identical twins.

The clonotype was recovered from a woman aged 18-35 years in good health. The V call is TRBV19, the J call TRBJ2-7; 11 bases fit TRBD1. Source material: memory (CD45RO+) T cells sorted from blood. The CDR3 loop reads CASTFTGTGGYEQYF. For the CDR3, the DNA is TGTGCCAGTACTTTCACGGGGACAGGGGGCTACGAGCAGTACTTC.